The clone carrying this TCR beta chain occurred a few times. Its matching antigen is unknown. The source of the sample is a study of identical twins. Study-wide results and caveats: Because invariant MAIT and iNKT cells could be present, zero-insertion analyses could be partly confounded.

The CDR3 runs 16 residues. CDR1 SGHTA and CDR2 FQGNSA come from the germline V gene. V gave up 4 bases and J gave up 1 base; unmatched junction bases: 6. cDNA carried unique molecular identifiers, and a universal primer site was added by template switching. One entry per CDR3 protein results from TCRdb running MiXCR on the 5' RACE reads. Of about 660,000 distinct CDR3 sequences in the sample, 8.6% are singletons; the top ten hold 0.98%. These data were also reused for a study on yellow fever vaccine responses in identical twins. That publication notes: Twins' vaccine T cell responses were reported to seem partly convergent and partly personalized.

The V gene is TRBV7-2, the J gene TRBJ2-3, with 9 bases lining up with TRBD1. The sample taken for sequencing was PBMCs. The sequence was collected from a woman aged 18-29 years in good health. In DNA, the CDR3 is TGTGCCAGCAGCTCGGAGACAGGGGGAGGCACAGATACGCAGTATTTT. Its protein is CASSSETGGGTDTQYF.